This T cell receptor (beta chain) was observed in a study of blood T cell repertoires in COVID-19. Study background: The samples span acute and convalescent COVID-19 from the United States, Italy and Spain. PBMCs, B-cell-depleted T cells, or T cells provided the cDNA or gDNA that made up the material.

Original handling: Estimation of nucleated cell counts relied on the amplification of reference gene primers. Using immunoSEQ multiplex PCR, the repertoire was profiled, and TCRdb retains in-frame clones only, with some absent. V and J calls and clone size are given by that table; D and trimming were obtained from the DNA. The sample lists about 170,000 clones, 90% to 95% seen once, with around 4.6% in the top ten. This CDR3 region has 15 residues. Trimming stripped 5 bases from V and 0 bases from J, with 11 bases between. Germline V gives CDR1 MDHEN, CDR2 SYDVKM. Sequencing was performed on peripheral blood. The genes are TRBV28 and TRBJ1-5, with D tentatively TRBD1 (6 bases). This receptor was taken from a woman between 45 and 65 years old with acute or convalescent COVID-19. The CDR3: CASSRQVNSNQPQHF. The CDR3 DNA reads as TGTGCCAGCAGTCGACAGGTAAATAGCAATCAGCCCCAGCATTTT.